This TCR beta chain is from a study of beta chain features in type 1 diabetes. Overall study context: Healthy donors, compared against patients, showed similar age, gender and cell yields.

Of the isolated RNA, all was reverse transcribed, and so the sequenced material was expressed TCRB transcripts. The method was immunoSEQ multiplex PCR; TCRdb's version includes in-frame clones alone and lacks a portion of them. The sample yields roughly 730,000 clones, over 10% seen once. The study's findings and limits: Across all four CD4+ subsets, people with type 1 diabetes showed modestly shorter TCRB CDR3s. Equally in patients and controls, shorter templates might have been favored by PCR. The question of HLA type influencing TCRB rearrangement was one that remained unresolved here.

The CDR3 contains 17 residues. With 6 bases clipped from V and 9 bases from J, the junction kept 17 bases outside the gene matches. CDR1 and CDR2 (germline): SGHTA, FQGTGA. As to this clone: Antigen: not known.

J is TRBJ2-3 and V is TRBV7-3; 11 positions match TRBD2. This receptor was taken from a man younger than 35 with type 1 diabetes. The source material was naive CD4+ T cells from blood. This CDR3 reads CASSHPPRLAGHSTQYF. As DNA, the CDR3 is TGTGCCAGCAGTCATCCTCCCCGACTAGCGGGGCACTCCACGCAGTATTTT.